These T cell receptor beta chains were read from a single sample in a study of OX40 agonist ivuxolimab in advanced cancers. Clones were read by immunoSEQ multiplex PCR, and TCRdb kept only the in-frame ones, dropping some. This sample has roughly 25,000 clones, with about 85% found just once. Sequencing used CD4+ or CD8+ T cells sorted from blood, obtained in a trial of the OX40 agonist ivuxolimab. The receptors were sampled from an adult with an advanced solid tumor such as melanoma, head and neck, liver or kidney cancer. The CDR3 runs from the conserved cysteine through the conserved F or W. The order of the fields is J gene, V gene, clone size, D gene, CDR3 protein, CDR3 DNA. The D gene is left open where the match is weak. Some rows mark clone size as missing; the rest say once, few, many or name a class of expanded clone.

J gene: TRBJ2-6; V gene: TRBV7-3; clone size: once; D gene: TRBD1; CDR3 protein: CASSTGTASGANVLTF; CDR3 DNA: TGTGCCAGCAGCACCGGGACAGCCTCTGGGGCCAACGTCCTGACTTTC
J gene: TRBJ2-1; V gene: TRBV9; clone size: few; D gene: .; CDR3 protein: CASSVQGNNEQFF; CDR3 DNA: TGTGCCAGCAGCGTCCAGGGTAACAATGAGCAGTTCTTC
J gene: TRBJ1-3; V gene: TRBV30; clone size: .; D gene: TRBD1; CDR3 protein: CARMDRVDTIYF; CDR3 DNA: TGTGCCCGGATGGACAGGGTGGACACCATATATTTT
J gene: TRBJ2-3; V gene: TRBV7-2; clone size: .; D gene: .; CDR3 protein: CASSQVGVTDTQYF; CDR3 DNA: TGTGCCAGCAGCCAAGTTGGGGTAACAGATACGCAGTATTTT
J gene: TRBJ1-5; V gene: TRBV5-8; clone size: .; D gene: .; CDR3 protein: CASSLYPGSNQPQHF; CDR3 DNA: TGTGCCAGCAGCTTGTATCCGGGGAGCAATCAGCCCCAGCATTTT
J gene: TRBJ2-7; V gene: TRBV6-6; clone size: .; D gene: TRBD1; CDR3 protein: CASSYGTGTYEQYF; CDR3 DNA: TGTGCCAGCAGTTACGGGACAGGGACCTACGAGCAGTACTTC
J gene: TRBJ1-5; V gene: TRBV7-9; clone size: .; D gene: .; CDR3 protein: CASSSPGRNQPQHF; CDR3 DNA: TGTGCCAGCAGCTCTCCGGGACGGAATCAGCCCCAGCATTTT
J gene: TRBJ2-1; V gene: TRBV4-1; clone size: once; D gene: .; CDR3 protein: CASSQDPGSLYNEQFF; CDR3 DNA: TGCGCCAGCAGCCAAGATCCAGGGAGCCTCTACAATGAGCAGTTCTTC
J gene: TRBJ1-4; V gene: TRBV10-1; clone size: .; D gene: .; CDR3 protein: CATIIVGTRPRGEKLFF; CDR3 DNA: TGCGCCACAATAATAGTCGGGACACGGCCCCGGGGTGAAAAACTGTTTTTT
J gene: TRBJ2-1; V gene: TRBV5-1; clone size: .; D gene: .; CDR3 protein: CASSYNGQSRNPYNEQFF; CDR3 DNA: TGCGCCAGCAGCTACAACGGACAGAGCCGTAACCCGTACAATGAGCAGTTCTTC
J gene: TRBJ1-1; V gene: TRBV19; clone size: few; D gene: .; CDR3 protein: CASKGTEAFF; CDR3 DNA: TGTGCCAGTAAGGGCACTGAAGCTTTCTTT
J gene: TRBJ1-1; V gene: TRBV6-5; clone size: .; D gene: .; CDR3 protein: CASSPGFFEAFF; CDR3 DNA: TGTGCCAGCAGCCCGGGGTTCTTTGAAGCTTTCTTT
J gene: TRBJ1-1; V gene: TRBV4-1; clone size: once; D gene: .; CDR3 protein: CASSQPGGPIGVGAFF; CDR3 DNA: TGCGCCAGCAGCCAACCCGGGGGACCTATCGGGGTCGGAGCTTTCTTT
J gene: TRBJ1-5; V gene: TRBV28; clone size: .; D gene: .; CDR3 protein: CASSLLSLSGALDQPQHF; CDR3 DNA: TGTGCCAGCAGTTTATTGTCCCTGTCAGGGGCGTTAGATCAGCCCCAGCATTTT
J gene: TRBJ2-1; V gene: TRBV7-8; clone size: .; D gene: .; CDR3 protein: CASSGLTLSYNEQFF; CDR3 DNA: TGTGCCAGCAGCGGATTGACCCTCTCCTACAATGAGCAGTTCTTC
J gene: TRBJ2-1; V gene: TRBV5-1; clone size: .; D gene: TRBD2; CDR3 protein: CASSLGGLAGSNNEQFF; CDR3 DNA: TGCGCCAGCAGCTTGGGGGGACTAGCGGGGTCGAACAATGAGCAGTTCTTC
J gene: TRBJ1-1; V gene: TRBV5-1; clone size: .; D gene: .; CDR3 protein: CASGTDPRMNTEAFF; CDR3 DNA: TGCGCCAGCGGCACCGACCCTAGGATGAACACTGAAGCTTTCTTT